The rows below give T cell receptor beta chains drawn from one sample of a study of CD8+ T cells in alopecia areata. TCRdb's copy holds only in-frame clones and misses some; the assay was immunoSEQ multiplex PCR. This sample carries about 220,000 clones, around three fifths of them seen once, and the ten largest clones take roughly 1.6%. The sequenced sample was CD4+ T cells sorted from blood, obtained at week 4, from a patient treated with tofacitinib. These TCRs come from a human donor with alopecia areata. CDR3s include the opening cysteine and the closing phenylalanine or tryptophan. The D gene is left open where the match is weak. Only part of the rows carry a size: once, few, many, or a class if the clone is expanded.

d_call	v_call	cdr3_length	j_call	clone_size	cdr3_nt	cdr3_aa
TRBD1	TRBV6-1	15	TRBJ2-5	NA	TGTGCCAGTTCACCTAAGACAGGGGGCGTTGAGACCCAGTACTTC	CASSPKTGGVETQYF
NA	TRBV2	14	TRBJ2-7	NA	TGTGCCAGCAGCCCTACTATGGGGTTCTACGAGCAGTACTTC	CASSPTMGFYEQYF
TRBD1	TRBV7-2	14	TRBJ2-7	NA	TGTGCCAGCAGCTCGACAGGGGGCCCCTACGAGCAGTACTTC	CASSSTGGPYEQYF
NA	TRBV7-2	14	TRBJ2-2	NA	TGTGCCAGCAGCCCTACCCGAGGTACCGGGGAGCTGTTTTTT	CASSPTRGTGELFF
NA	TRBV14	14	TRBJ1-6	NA	TGTGCCAGCAGCCAAGTTGGGTTTGGTTCACCCCTCCACTTT	CASSQVGFGSPLHF
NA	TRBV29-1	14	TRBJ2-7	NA	TGCAGCGTTGTATCCGGACACACCGGTCGGGAGCAGTACTTC	CSVVSGHTGREQYF
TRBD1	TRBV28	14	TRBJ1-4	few	TGTGCCACCCAGAACCCGGGACAGGGCGGAAAACTGTTTTTT	CATQNPGQGGKLFF
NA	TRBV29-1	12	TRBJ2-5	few	TGCAGCGTAATGGGGGCGCGGGAGACCCAGTACTTC	CSVMGARETQYF
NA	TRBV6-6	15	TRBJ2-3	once	TGTGCCAGCAGCCCCAAAGGGGGGGGTTCCAATACGCAGTATTTT	CASSPKGGGSNTQYF
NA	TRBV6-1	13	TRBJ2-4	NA	TGTGCCAGCAGTGAAGAGGGAGCGGGCAATCAGTACTTC	CASSEEGAGNQYF
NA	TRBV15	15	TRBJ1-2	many	TGTGCCACCAGCAGAGATAAGGATCCGTGGGGTGGCTACACCTTC	CATSRDKDPWGGYTF
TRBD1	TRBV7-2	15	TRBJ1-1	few	TGTGCCAGCAGCCGCTTTCCGGGACAGCAACAAGAAGCTTTCTTT	CASSRFPGQQQEAFF
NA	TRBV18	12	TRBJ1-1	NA	TGTGCCAGCTCACTGGAGAACACTGAAGCTTTCTTT	CASSLENTEAFF
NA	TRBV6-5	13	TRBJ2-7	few	TGTGCCAGCAGTTCGCTTAGCCCCTCGGAGCAGTACTTC	CASSSLSPSEQYF
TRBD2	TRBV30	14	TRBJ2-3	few	TGTGCCTGCTCGGCGGGGGGAACCACAGATACGCAGTATTTT	CACSAGGTTDTQYF
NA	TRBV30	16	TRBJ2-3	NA	TGTGCCTGGAGTGTACATCGAGGGTTGGGCACAGATACGCAGTATTTT	CAWSVHRGLGTDTQYF
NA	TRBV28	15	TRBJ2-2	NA	TGTGCCAGCAGTTCCCGGGACGCGAACACCGGGGAGCTGTTTTTT	CASSSRDANTGELFF
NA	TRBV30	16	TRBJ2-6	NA	TGTGCCTGGAGTCCTCGACAAACCTCTGGGGCCAACGTCCTGACTTTC	CAWSPRQTSGANVLTF
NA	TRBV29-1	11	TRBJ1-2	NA	TGCAGCGTTGACAGAGATTATGGCTACACCTTC	CSVDRDYGYTF
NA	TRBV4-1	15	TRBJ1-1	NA	TGCGCCAGCAGCCCTCAGACAGCCATGAACACTGAAGCTTTCTTT	CASSPQTAMNTEAFF
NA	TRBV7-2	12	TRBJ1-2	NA	TGTGCCAGCAGCGAGGACAGCTATGGCTACACCTTC	CASSEDSYGYTF
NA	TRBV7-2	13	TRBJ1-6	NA	TGTGCCAGCTTAGAGCAGGGTGGTTCACCCCTCCACTTT	CASLEQGGSPLHF
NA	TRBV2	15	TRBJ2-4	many	TGTGCCAGCAGTGAAATGGGAATAGCCAAAAACATTCAGTACTTC	CASSEMGIAKNIQYF
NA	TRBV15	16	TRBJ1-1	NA	TGTGCCACCAGCAGAGGAGAAAGAGGGGAGGTTGATGAAGCTTTCTTT	CATSRGERGEVDEAFF
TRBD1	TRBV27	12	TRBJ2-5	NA	TGTGCCAGCAGTCCCCGGACAGGGTCGGCCGACTTC	CASSPRTGSADF
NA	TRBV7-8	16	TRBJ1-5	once	TGTGCCAGCAGCTTCTCAGGAACGCAAGGCAATCAGCCCCAGCATTTT	CASSFSGTQGNQPQHF
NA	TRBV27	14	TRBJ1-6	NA	TGTGCCAGCAGTAAAGCAGGGGATATATCACCCCTCCACTTT	CASSKAGDISPLHF
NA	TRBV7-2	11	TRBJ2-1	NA	TGTGCCAGCAGCTACCCACCGGTGCAGTTCTTC	CASSYPPVQFF
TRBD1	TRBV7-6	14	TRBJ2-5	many	TGTGCCAGCAGCCCGACAGGGTCTGGAGAGACCCAGTACTTC	CASSPTGSGETQYF
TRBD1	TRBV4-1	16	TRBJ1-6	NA	TGCGCCAGCAGCCAAGTCCAGGGACAGGGTAATTCACCCCTCCACTTT	CASSQVQGQGNSPLHF
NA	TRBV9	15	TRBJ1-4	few	TGTGCCAGCAGCGTAGGGGGTTCAACTAATGAAAAACTGTTTTTT	CASSVGGSTNEKLFF
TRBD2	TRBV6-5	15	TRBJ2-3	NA	TGTGCCAGCAGTTACCTTGCGGGGGGGACAGATACGCAGTATTTT	CASSYLAGGTDTQYF
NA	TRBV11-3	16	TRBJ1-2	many	TGTGCCAGCAGCTTAGAAAGGACAGACGGCGACTATGGCTACACCTTC	CASSLERTDGDYGYTF
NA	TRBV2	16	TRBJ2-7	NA	TGTGCCAGCAGCCAAACCGGGACTCCCTGGGCCTACGAGCAGTACTTC	CASSQTGTPWAYEQYF
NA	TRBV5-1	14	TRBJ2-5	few	TGCGCCAGCAGCTTGACCGGAAGGACAGAGACCCAGTACTTC	CASSLTGRTETQYF
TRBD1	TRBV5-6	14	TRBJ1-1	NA	TGTGCCAGCAGCTTCGGGACAGAGACCCCTGAAGCTTTCTTT	CASSFGTETPEAFF
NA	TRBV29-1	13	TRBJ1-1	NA	TGCAGCGGGGGGCTAGGCAAGAACACTGAAGCTTTCTTT	CSGGLGKNTEAFF
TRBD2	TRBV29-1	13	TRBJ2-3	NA	TGCAGCACGGACCTAGCGGGGGTAGATACGCAGTATTTT	CSTDLAGVDTQYF
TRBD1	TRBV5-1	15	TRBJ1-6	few	TGCGCCAGCAGCTCTCGACAGGGGGCTAATTCACCCCTCCACTTT	CASSSRQGANSPLHF
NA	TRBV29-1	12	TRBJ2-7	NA	TGCAGCGCCGGCGGGGATTCCTACGAGCAGTACTTC	CSAGGDSYEQYF
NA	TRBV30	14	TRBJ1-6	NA	TGTGCCTGGACAAACGACTTCCGCCGTTCACCCCTCCACTTT	CAWTNDFRRSPLHF
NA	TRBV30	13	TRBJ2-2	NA	TGTGCCTGGAGTGTAAGGAGGGCAGGGGAGCTGTTTTTT	CAWSVRRAGELFF
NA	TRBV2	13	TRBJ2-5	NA	TGTGCCAGCAGTGATGGTTTTCGAGAGACCCAGTACTTC	CASSDGFRETQYF
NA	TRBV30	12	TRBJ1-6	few	TGTGCCCTCGGACGGACAATTTCACCCCTCCACTTT	CALGRTISPLHF